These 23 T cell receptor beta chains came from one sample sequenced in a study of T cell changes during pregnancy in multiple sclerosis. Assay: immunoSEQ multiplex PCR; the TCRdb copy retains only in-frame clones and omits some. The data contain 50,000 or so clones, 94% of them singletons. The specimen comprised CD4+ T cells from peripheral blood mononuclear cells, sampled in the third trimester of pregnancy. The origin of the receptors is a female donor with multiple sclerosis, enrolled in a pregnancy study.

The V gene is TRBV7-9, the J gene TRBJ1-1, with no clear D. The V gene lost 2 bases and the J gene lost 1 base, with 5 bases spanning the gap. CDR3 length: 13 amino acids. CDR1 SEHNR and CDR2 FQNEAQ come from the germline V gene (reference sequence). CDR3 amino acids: CASSLSGNTEAFF. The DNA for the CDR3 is TGTGCCAGCAGCTTAAGCGGGAACACTGAAGCTTTCTTT.

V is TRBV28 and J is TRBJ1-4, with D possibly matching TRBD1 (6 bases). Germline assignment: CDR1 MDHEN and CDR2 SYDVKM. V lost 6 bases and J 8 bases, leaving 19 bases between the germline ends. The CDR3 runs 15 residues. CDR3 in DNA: TGTGCCAGCAGGAATGACAGGTCCGGGGAAGAAAAACTGTTTTTT. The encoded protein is CASRNDRSGEEKLFF.

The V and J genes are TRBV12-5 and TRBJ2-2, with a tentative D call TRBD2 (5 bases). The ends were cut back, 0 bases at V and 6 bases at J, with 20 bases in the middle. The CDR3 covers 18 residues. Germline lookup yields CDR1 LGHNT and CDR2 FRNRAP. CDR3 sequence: CASGLVRIPAAAAGELFF. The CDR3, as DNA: TGTGCTAGTGGTTTGGTTAGAATACCGGCAGCGGCGGCCGGGGAGCTGTTTTTT.

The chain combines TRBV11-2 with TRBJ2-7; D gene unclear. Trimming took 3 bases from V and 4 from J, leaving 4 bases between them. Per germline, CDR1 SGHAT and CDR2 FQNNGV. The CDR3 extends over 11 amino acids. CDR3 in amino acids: CASSFYYEQYF. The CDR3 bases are TGTGCCAGCAGCTTCTATTACGAGCAGTACTTC. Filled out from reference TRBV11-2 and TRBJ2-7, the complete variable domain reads EAGVAQSPRYKIIEKRQSVAFWCNPISGHATLYWYQQILGQGPKLLIQFQNNGVVDDSQLPKDRFSAERLKGVDSTLKIQPAKLEDSAVYLCASSFYYEQYFGPGTRLTVT.

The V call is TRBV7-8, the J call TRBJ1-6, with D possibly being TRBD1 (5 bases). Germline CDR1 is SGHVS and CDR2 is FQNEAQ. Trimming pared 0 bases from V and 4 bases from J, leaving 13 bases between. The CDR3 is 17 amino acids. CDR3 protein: CASSLAGVITYNSPLHF. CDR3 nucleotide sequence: TGTGCCAGCAGCTTAGCAGGGGTCATTACTTATAATTCACCCCTCCACTTT.

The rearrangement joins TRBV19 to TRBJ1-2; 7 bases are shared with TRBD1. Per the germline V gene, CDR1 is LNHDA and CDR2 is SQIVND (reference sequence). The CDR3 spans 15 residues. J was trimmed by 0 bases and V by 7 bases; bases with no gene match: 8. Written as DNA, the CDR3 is TGTGCCAGTAACTTAGGGGACAGCGCTAACTATGGCTACACCTTC. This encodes CASNLGDSANYGYTF.

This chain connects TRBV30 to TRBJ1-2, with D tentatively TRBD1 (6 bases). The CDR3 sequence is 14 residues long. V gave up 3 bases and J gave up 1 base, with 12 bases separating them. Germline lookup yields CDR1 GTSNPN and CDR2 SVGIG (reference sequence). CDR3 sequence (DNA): TGTGCCTGGAGCCAAGGGGGGGGTAACTATGGCTACACCTTC. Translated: CAWSQGGGNYGYTF.

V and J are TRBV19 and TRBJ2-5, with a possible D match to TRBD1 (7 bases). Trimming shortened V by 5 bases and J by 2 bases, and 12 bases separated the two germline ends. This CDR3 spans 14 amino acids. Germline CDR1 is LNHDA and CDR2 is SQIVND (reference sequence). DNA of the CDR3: TGTGCCAGTAGTGCGGGACAGTTACAAGAGACCCAGTACTTC. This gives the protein CASSAGQLQETQYF. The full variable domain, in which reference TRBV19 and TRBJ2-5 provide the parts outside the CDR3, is DGGITQSPKYLFRKEGQNVTLSCEQNLNHDAMYWYRQDPGQGLRLIYYSQIVNDFQKGDIAEGYSVSREKKESFPLTVTSAQKNPTAFYLCASSAGQLQETQYFGPGTRLLVL.

The CDR3 nucleotides read TGTGCCAGTAGTATTGAGCGTTCTGGAAACACCATATATTTT. Its translation is CASSIERSGNTIYF. V gene TRBV19 combines with J gene TRBJ1-3; no clear D. The CDR3 sequence is 14 residues long. V shed 3 bases and J shed 1 base, with 7 bases lying between them. In germline, CDR1 is LNHDA, CDR2 SQIVND (reference sequence).

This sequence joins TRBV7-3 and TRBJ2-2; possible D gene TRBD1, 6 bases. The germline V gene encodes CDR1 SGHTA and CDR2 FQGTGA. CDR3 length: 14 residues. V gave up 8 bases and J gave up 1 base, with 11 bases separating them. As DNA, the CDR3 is TGTGCCAGCGGAATGACAGGGAACACCGGGGAGCTGTTTTTT. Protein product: CASGMTGNTGELFF.

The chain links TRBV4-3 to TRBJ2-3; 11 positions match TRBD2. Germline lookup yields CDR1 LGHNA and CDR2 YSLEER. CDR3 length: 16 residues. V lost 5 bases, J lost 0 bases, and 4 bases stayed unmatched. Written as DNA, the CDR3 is TGCGCCAGCAGCTTCCTAGCGGGGGGCAGCACAGATACGCAGTATTTT. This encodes CASSFLAGGSTDTQYF.

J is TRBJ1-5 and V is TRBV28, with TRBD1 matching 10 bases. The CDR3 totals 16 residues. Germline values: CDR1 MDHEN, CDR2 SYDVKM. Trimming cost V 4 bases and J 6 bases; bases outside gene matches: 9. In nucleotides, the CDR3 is TGTGCCAGCAGTTCTCCCGGGACAGGGGAAGTTCAGCCCCAGCATTTT. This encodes CASSSPGTGEVQPQHF. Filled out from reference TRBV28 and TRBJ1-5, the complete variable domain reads DVKVTQSSRYLVKRTGEKVFLECVQDMDHENMFWYRQDPGLGLRLIYFSYDVKMKEKGDIPEGYSVSREKKERFSLILESASTNQTSMYLCASSSPGTGEVQPQHFGDGTRLSIL.

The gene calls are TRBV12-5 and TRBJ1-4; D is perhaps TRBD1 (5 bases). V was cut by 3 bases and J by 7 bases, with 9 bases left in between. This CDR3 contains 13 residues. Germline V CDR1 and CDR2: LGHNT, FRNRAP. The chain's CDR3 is CASGFGGGEKLFF. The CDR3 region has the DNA TGTGCTAGTGGTTTCGGGGGGGGTGAAAAACTGTTTTTT.

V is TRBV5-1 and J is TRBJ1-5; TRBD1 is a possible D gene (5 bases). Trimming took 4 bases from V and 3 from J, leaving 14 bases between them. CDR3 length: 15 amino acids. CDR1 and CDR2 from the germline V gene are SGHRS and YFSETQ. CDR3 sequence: CASSPSGVSNQPQHF. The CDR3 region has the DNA TGCGCCAGCAGCCCATCGGGGGTTTCCAATCAGCCCCAGCATTTT. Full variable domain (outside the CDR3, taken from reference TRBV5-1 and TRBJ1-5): KAGVTQTPRYLIKTRGQQVTLSCSPISGHRSVSWYQQTPGQGLQFLFEYFSETQRNKGNFPGRFSGRQFSNSRSEMNVSTLELGDSALYLCASSPSGVSNQPQHFGDGTRLSIL.

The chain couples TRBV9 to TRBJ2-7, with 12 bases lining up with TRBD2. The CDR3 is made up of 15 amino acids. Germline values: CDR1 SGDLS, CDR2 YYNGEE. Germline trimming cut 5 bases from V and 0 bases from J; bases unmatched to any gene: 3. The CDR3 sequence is CASSRTSGASYEQYF. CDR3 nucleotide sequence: TGTGCCAGCAGTCGGACTAGCGGGGCCTCCTACGAGCAGTACTTC.

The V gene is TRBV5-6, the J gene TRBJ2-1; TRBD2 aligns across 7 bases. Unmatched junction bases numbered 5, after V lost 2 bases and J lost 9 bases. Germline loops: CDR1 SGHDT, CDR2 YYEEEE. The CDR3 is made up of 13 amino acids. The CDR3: CASSFELAGEQFF. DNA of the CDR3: TGTGCCAGCAGCTTCGAGTTAGCGGGTGAGCAGTTCTTC. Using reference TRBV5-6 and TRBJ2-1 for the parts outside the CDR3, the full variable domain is DAGVTQSPTHLIKTRGQQVTLRCSPKSGHDTVSWYQQALGQGPQFIFQYYEEEERQRGNFPDRFSGHQFPNYSSELNVNALLLGDSALYLCASSFELAGEQFFGPGTRLTVL.

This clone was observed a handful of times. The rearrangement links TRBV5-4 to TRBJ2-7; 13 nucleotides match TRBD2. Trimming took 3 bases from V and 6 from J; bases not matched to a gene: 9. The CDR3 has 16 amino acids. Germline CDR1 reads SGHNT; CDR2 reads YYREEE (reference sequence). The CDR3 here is CASSWGLAGLASEQYF. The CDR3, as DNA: TGTGCCAGCAGCTGGGGACTAGCGGGACTAGCGAGCGAGCAGTACTTC.

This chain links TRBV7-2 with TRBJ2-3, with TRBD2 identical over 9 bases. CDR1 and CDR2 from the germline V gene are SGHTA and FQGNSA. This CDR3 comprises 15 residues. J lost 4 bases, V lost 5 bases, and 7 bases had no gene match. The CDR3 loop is CASSRSGGMADTQYF. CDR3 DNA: TGTGCCAGCAGCCGAAGCGGGGGGATGGCAGATACGCAGTATTTT.

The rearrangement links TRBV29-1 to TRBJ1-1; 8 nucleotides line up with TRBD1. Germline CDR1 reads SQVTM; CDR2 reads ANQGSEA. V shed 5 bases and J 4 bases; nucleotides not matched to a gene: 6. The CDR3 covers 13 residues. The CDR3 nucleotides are TGCAGCGTTCTGGGACAGGTCCGCACTGAAGCTTTCTTT. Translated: CSVLGQVRTEAFF.

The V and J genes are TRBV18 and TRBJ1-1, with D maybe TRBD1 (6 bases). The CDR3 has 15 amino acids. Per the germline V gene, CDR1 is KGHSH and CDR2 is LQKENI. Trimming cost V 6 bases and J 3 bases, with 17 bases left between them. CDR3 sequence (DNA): TGTGCCAGCTCGCCCACAGGGCTTAAGCACACTGAAGCTTTCTTT. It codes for CASSPTGLKHTEAFF.

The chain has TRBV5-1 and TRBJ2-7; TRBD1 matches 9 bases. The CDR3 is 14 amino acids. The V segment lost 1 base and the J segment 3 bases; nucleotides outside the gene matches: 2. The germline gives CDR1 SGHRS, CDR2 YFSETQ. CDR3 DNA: TGCGCCAGCAGCTTGAGACAGGGGGTCTACGAGCAGTACTTC. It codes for CASSLRQGVYEQYF.

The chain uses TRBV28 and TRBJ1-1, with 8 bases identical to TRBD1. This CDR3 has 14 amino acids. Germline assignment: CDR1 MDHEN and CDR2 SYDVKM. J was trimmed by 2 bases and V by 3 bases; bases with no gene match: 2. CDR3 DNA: TGTGCCAGCAGTTTGGGACAGGCTAACACTGAAGCTTTCTTT. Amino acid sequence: CASSLGQANTEAFF.

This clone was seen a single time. CDR3 sequence: CASVGPGANEKLFF. The CDR3 DNA reads TGTGCCAGCGTAGGGCCGGGGGCTAATGAAAAACTGTTTTTT. The gene calls are TRBV5-6 and TRBJ1-4; a possible D gene is TRBD1 (5 bases). The germline CDR1 and CDR2 sequences are SGHDT and YYEEEE. The length of the CDR3 is 14 residues. Trimming stripped 7 bases from V and 3 bases from J, with 13 bases between.